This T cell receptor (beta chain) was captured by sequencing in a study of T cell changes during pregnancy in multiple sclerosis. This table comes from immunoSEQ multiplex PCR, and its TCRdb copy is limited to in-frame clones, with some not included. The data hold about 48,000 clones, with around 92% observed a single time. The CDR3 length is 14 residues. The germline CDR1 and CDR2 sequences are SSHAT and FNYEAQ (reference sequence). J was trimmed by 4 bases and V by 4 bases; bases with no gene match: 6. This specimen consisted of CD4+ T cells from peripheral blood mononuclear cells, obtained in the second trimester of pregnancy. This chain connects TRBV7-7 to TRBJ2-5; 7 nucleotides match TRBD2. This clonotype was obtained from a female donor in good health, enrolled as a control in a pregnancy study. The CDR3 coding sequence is TGTGCCAGCAGCTCCGTCGGCGGGGGAGAGACCCAGTACTTC. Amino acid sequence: CASSSVGGGETQYF. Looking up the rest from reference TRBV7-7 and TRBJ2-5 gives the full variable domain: GAGVSQSPRYKVTKRGQDVTLRCDPISSHATLYWYQQALGQGPEFLTYFNYEAQPDKSGLPSDRFSAERPEGSISTLTIQRTEQRDSAMYRCASSSVGGGETQYFGPGTRLLVL.